The 29 T cell receptor beta chains reported below all come from one sample, sequenced in a study of T cells in Graves' hyperthyroidism and ophthalmopathy. TCR beta CDR3 regions were amplified from RNA transcripts. Primed by the HTBI set, a first-round RT-PCR was run on the TCR CDR3. Each CDR3 protein is one row after TCRdb ran MiXCR on the multiplex PCR reads. Of a few hundred thousand distinct CDR3 sequences in the sample, 15% are singletons; the top ten hold 32%. The sample consisted of blood. Every receptor here comes from a woman younger than 45 with Graves' hyperthyroidism.

This clonotype was seen repeatedly, ten times or more. The chain uses TRBV5-1 and TRBJ2-2; 9 nucleotides align to TRBD2. The V segment lost 7 bases and the J segment 4 bases; nucleotides outside the gene matches: 5. Germline-derived CDR1 and CDR2 are SGHRS and YFSETQ. The length of the CDR3 is 14 residues. The CDR3 bases are TGCGCCAGCGTAGCGGGAGATGGCACCGGGGAGCTGTTTTTT. Translated: CASVAGDGTGELFF.

This clonotype was detected many times. The chain is built from TRBV2 and TRBJ2-2; D not certain. The V end was cut by 6 bases, the J end by 2 bases, with 7 bases between. The V gene's germline CDR1 is SNHLY and CDR2 FYNNEI. The CDR3 has 13 amino acids. The CDR3 DNA sequence: TGTGCCAGCAGATCGTTTAACACCGGGGAGCTGTTTTTT. Translated, it gives CASRSFNTGELFF.

DNA of the CDR3: TGTGCCAGCAGTTTACCCCAGACAGCAAACTATGGCTACACCTTC. It yields the protein CASSLPQTANYGYTF. V and J are TRBV28 and TRBJ1-2; weak D call: TRBD1 (5 bases). The germline V and J ends were trimmed by 2 bases and 2 bases, with 12 bases remaining between them. The CDR3 is 15 amino acids. From germline, CDR1 is MDHEN and CDR2 SYDVKM.

As to this clonotype: The conserved phenylalanine or tryptophan normally closing the CDR3 is absent here, so this likely arose from a read error. The chain employs TRBV20-1 and TRBJ2-7, with D maybe TRBD2 (6 bases). Germline V CDR1 and CDR2: DFQATT, SNEGSKA (reference sequence). The CDR3 spans 15 residues. The ends were cut back, 5 bases at V and 2 bases at J, with 19 bases in the middle. The chain's CDR3 is CSAEPPGGAAYEQYS. The CDR3 nucleotides are TGCAGTGCTGAACCTCCTGGCGGGGCCGCCTACGAGCAGTACTCC.

The chain uses TRBV6-5 and TRBJ1-5, with 7 bases fitting TRBD1. The junction had 7 bases not matched to a gene; V was cut back by 2 bases and J by 6 bases. The CDR3 is 15 residues long. Germline CDR1 is MNHEY and CDR2 is SVGAGI. The CDR3 loop reads CASSYDRVSVQPQHF. The CDR3 DNA is TGTGCCAGCAGTTACGACAGGGTTAGTGTTCAGCCCCAGCATTTT.

The chain has TRBV7-6 and TRBJ2-1, with TRBD2 matching 10 bases. The germline V gene encodes CDR1 SGHVS and CDR2 FNYEAQ. V shed 2 bases, J shed 9 bases, and the junction held 16 bases outside the gene matches. The CDR3 covers 18 residues. The CDR3 spells CASSLTYLRASGSGEQFF. The CDR3 DNA follows: TGTGCCAGCAGCTTAACATATCTCCGGGCTAGCGGGAGTGGTGAGCAGTTCTTC.

The chain employs TRBV6-4 and TRBJ1-4; 9 nucleotides line up with TRBD1. V shed 4 bases, J shed 0 bases, and the junction held 9 bases outside the gene matches. Germline V lookup: CDR1 MRHNA, CDR2 SNTAGT. This CDR3 is 18 amino acids long. Here the CDR3 reads CASSAGKTGGTTNEKLFF. CDR3 nucleotides: TGTGCCAGCAGTGCAGGGAAGACAGGGGGAACAACTAATGAAAAACTGTTTTTT.

The gene calls are TRBV7-9 and TRBJ1-2; D is undetermined. Trimming removed 1 base at V and 2 bases at J, with 8 bases between. The CDR3 has 14 residues. CDR1 is SEHNR, CDR2 FQNEAQ, per germline (reference sequence). The CDR3 DNA sequence: TGTGCCAGCAGCTTAGGACTTCCCAACTATGGCTACACCTTC. This gives the protein CASSLGLPNYGYTF.

This chain uses TRBV29-1 with TRBJ2-1; TRBD2 agrees at 11 bases. The germline CDR1 and CDR2 sequences are SQVTM and ANQGSEA. Trimming took 6 bases from V and 2 from J; bases not matched to a gene: 6. The CDR3 length is 15 residues. Here the CDR3 DNA reads TGCAGCGTAAGCATTAGCGGGAGGGCCTACAATGAGCAGTTCTTC. It is translated as CSVSISGRAYNEQFF.

The V and J genes are TRBV27 and TRBJ2-3; D is ambiguous. V lost 0 bases, J lost 7 bases, and 8 bases lay in between. This CDR3 spans 13 amino acids. Germline V gene sequence: CDR1 MNHEY, CDR2 SMNVEV (reference sequence). The chain's CDR3 is CASSLSTEYTQYF. The CDR3 coding sequence is TGTGCCAGCAGTTTATCAACAGAGTATACGCAGTATTTT.

This clonotype was picked up many times. The chain links TRBV2 to TRBJ2-5, with TRBD2 matching 12 bases. There are 17 residues in the CDR3. The V and J ends lost 6 bases and 7 bases, in that order; junction bases with no gene match: 15. CDR1 is SNHLY, CDR2 FYNNEI, per germline. This CDR3 reads CASSKLGVTSGRGTQYF. DNA for the CDR3: TGTGCCAGCAGCAAACTAGGAGTGACTAGCGGGAGAGGGACCCAGTACTTC.

Only a few counts were recorded for this clonotype. The junction does not match germline at one end; this may be a read error. V usage is TRBV7-3 and J usage is TRBJ2-3; no reliable D call. This CDR3 is 13 amino acids long. Looked up from germline, CDR1 is SGHTA and CDR2 is FQGTGA. CDR3 coding DNA: TGTGCCAACAGCTTAGCCTTCACAGATACGCAGTATTTT. Translated: CANSLAFTDTQYF.

The table lists this clonotype with many counts. V is TRBV7-9 and J is TRBJ2-1; 9 positions agree with TRBD1. In germline, CDR1 is SEHNR, CDR2 FQNEAQ (reference sequence). The CDR3 is 16 amino acids. Trimming cost V 4 bases and J 5 bases; bases outside gene matches: 9. The CDR3, as DNA: TGTGCCAGCAGCTCAACGGACAGGGGATCCGACAATGAGCAGTTCTTC. Protein sequence: CASSSTDRGSDNEQFF.

This clonotype was seen ten or more times. CDR3 coding DNA: TGTGCCAGCAGCCAAGGAGCGTCCCACTACAATGAGCAGTTCTTC. Translating gives CASSQGASHYNEQFF. The gene calls are TRBV3-1 and TRBJ2-1; D gene uncertain. The germline V gene has CDR1 LGHDT and CDR2 YNNKEL (reference sequence). This CDR3 contains 15 residues. With 1 base removed from V and 3 bases from J, the gap between germline ends came to 10 bases.

The chain recombines TRBV5-1 with TRBJ1-1, with D maybe TRBD1 (6 bases). The V end was cut by 5 bases, the J end by 2 bases, with 16 bases between. The CDR3 has 15 residues. Germline lookup yields CDR1 SGHRS and CDR2 YFSETQ. CDR3 sequence reads: CASRALTGRNTEAFF. DNA of the CDR3: TGCGCCAGCAGGGCCCTAACAGGGAGAAACACTGAAGCTTTCTTT. The full variable domain, completed using reference TRBV5-1 and TRBJ1-1, is KAGVTQTPRYLIKTRGQQVTLSCSPISGHRSVSWYQQTPGQGLQFLFEYFSETQRNKGNFPGRFSGRQFSNSRSEMNVSTLELGDSALYLCASRALTGRNTEAFFGQGTRLTVV.

This clonotype was recorded many times. The chain is built from TRBV14 and TRBJ2-5; the match to TRBD1 covers 7 bases. V was pared by 1 base and J by 2 bases, with 4 bases of the junction left unmatched. Germline V gene lookup returns CDR1 SGHDN and CDR2 FVKESK. This CDR3 region has 15 residues. CDR3 sequence reads: CASSQALGQQETQYF. CDR3 in DNA: TGTGCCAGCAGCCAAGCTCTGGGACAGCAAGAGACCCAGTACTTC.

This clonotype was recorded at least ten times. The gene calls are TRBV10-3 and TRBJ1-5, with 8 bases fitting TRBD1. The CDR3 loop spans 14 amino acids. V gave up 6 bases and J gave up 3 bases; unmatched junction bases: 4. CDR1 ENHRY and CDR2 SYGVKD come from the germline V gene. In DNA form, the CDR3 reads TGTGCCATCAGAGGACAGGGATCCAATCAGCCCCAGCATTTT. Translating it yields CAIRGQGSNQPQHF.

This clonotype was seen repeatedly, ten times or more. The chain employs TRBV10-3 and TRBJ2-1; 8 bases map to TRBD1. CDR1 and CDR2 from the germline V gene are ENHRY and SYGVKD. J gave up 3 bases and V 4 bases, and 5 bases lay outside the gene matches. The CDR3 spans 15 residues. CDR3 sequence reads: CAISGGTGLYNEQFF. CDR3 sequence (DNA): TGTGCCATCAGTGGGGGGACAGGTCTCTACAATGAGCAGTTCTTC.

This clonotype showed up just once. The chain carries TRBV14 and TRBJ2-7, with TRBD2 as a possible D gene (7 bases). Trimming pared 1 base from V and 3 bases from J, leaving 13 bases between. The germline gives CDR1 SGHDN, CDR2 FVKESK. This CDR3 contains 15 residues. The CDR3 sequence: CASSQGGGQYYEQYF. The CDR3 coding sequence is TGTGCCAGCAGCCAAGGGGGGGGCCAATACTACGAGCAGTACTTC.

This clonotype was observed a handful of times. The rearrangement uses TRBV15 and TRBJ2-5; no reliable D call. The CDR3 length is 13 residues. Germline V lookup: CDR1 LNHNV, CDR2 YYDKDF (reference sequence). The germline V and J ends were trimmed by 3 bases and 4 bases, with 9 bases remaining between them. The CDR3 reads CATSSLVVETQYF. The DNA for the CDR3 is TGTGCCACCAGCAGCCTTGTCGTAGAGACCCAGTACTTC.

This clonotype was picked up many times. Written as DNA, the CDR3 is TGTGCCAGCAGCCCGCGTGGGACATCCTACAATGAGCAGTTCTTC. Translated: CASSPRGTSYNEQFF. This chain links TRBV3-1 with TRBJ2-1; weak D call: TRBD1 (6 bases). The germline CDR1 and CDR2 sequences are LGHDT and YNNKEL (reference sequence). Trimming stripped 4 bases from V and 1 base from J, with 11 bases between. This CDR3 has 15 residues.

This clonotype turned up a few times. The chain recombines TRBV6-1 with TRBJ2-7, with 7 bases that match TRBD1. The CDR3 has 16 amino acids. The V gene's germline CDR1 is MNHNS and CDR2 SASEGT. V was clipped by 6 bases and J by 1 base; unmatched bases: 12. The CDR3 reads CASRGSGQTNSYEQYF. The CDR3 DNA is TGTGCCAGCAGGGGCTCGGGACAGACAAATTCCTACGAGCAGTACTTC.

This clonotype was observed a handful of times. V and J are TRBV2 and TRBJ1-5; 9 nucleotides match TRBD1. The CDR3 covers 17 residues. With V trimmed by 3 bases and J by 0 bases, 6 bases remained unmatched. The germline V gene encodes CDR1 SNHLY and CDR2 FYNNEI. The CDR3 coding sequence is TGTGCCAGCAGTGATGTGGGACAGGGCTATAGCAATCAGCCCCAGCATTTT. Translating it yields CASSDVGQGYSNQPQHF.

The chain joins TRBV28 to TRBJ2-3; the match to TRBD2 covers 12 bases. CDR3 length: 18 amino acids. V lost 0 bases and J lost 2; bases outside the gene matches: 6. Germline V gene data show CDR1 as MDHEN and CDR2 as SYDVKM. The DNA for the CDR3 is TGTGCCAGCAGTTTATGGACTAGCGGGAGCCCCCCCACAGATACGCAGTATTTT. Translating it yields CASSLWTSGSPPTDTQYF.

This clonotype has a count of ten or more. The chain recombines TRBV11-2 with TRBJ2-3; D possibly corresponds to TRBD2 (5 bases). CDR1 SGHAT and CDR2 FQNNGV come from the germline V gene. V gave up 5 bases and J gave up 1 base, with 13 bases separating them. The CDR3 loop spans 15 amino acids. The DNA of the CDR3 is TGTGCCAGCAGCGTCGTGCGGGCCCGCACAGATACGCAGTATTTT. Protein product: CASSVVRARTDTQYF.

The chain carries TRBV5-6 and TRBJ1-1, with unresolved D. The CDR3 extends over 14 amino acids. Germline lookup yields CDR1 SGHDT and CDR2 YYEEEE. V lost 3 bases to trimming and J lost 4 bases, with 13 bases between them. The CDR3 here is CASSYQGPRTEAFF. The DNA of the CDR3 is TGTGCCAGCAGCTACCAAGGCCCCCGCACTGAAGCTTTCTTT.

This clonotype was detected a few times. The chain uses TRBV20-1 and TRBJ2-7, with 16 nucleotides matching TRBD2. Germline V gene sequence: CDR1 DFQATT, CDR2 SNEGSKA (reference sequence). The CDR3 has 19 amino acids. V shed 2 bases and J 4 bases; nucleotides not matched to a gene: 14. Written as DNA, the CDR3 is TGCAGTGCTAGACCCCCCGCCGGGACTAGCGGGAGGGCCATTTACGAGCAGTACTTC. Amino acids: CSARPPAGTSGRAIYEQYF.

In its sample, this clonotype was seen a few times. V is TRBV19 and J is TRBJ2-1; either TRBD1 or TRBD2 may fit D (5 bases each). The germline V gene has CDR1 LNHDA and CDR2 SQIVND (reference sequence). The CDR3 spans 18 residues. Deletions cut 11 bases from V and 4 bases from J, with 30 bases between. The CDR3 bases are TGTGCCCCAAACGGGACCGAGGAGTCCGGGGCTCCTTACAATGAGCAGTTCTTC. As protein: CAPNGTEESGAPYNEQFF.

This clonotype came up a few times. The rearrangement links TRBV27 to TRBJ2-3; TRBD2 might be the D (7 bases). The CDR3 runs 13 residues. V lost 5 bases and J 8 bases, leaving 14 bases between the germline ends. Germline V gene data show CDR1 as MNHEY and CDR2 as SMNVEV (reference sequence). Here the CDR3 reads CASSTGTTFTQYF. CDR3 sequence (DNA): TGTGCCAGCAGTACAGGGACTACTTTTACGCAGTATTTT.